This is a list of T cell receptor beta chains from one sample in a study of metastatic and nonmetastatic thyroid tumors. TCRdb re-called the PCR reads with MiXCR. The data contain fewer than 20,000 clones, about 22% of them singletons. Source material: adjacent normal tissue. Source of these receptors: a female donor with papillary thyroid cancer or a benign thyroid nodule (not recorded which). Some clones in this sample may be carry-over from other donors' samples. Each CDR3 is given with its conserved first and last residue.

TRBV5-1	CASSLAVQGNEQFF
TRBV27	CASRGEPDEQYF
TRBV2	CASSARRGVNGYTF
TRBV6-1	CASMGQVNQPQHF
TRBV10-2	CASRNTTVNLSGANVLTF
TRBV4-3	CASSQDWRDHEQFF
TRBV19	CASSSTGSDEQYF
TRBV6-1	CASSRDQNRNQPQHF
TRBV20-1	CSAQGGYGTDTQYF
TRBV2	CASSDAGIGETQYF
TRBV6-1	CASRGPEKKLFF
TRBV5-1	CASSLQGWDTQYF
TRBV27	CASSPGSIPYEQYF
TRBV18	CASSPKGPTYGYTF
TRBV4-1	CASSQPNLAGDNEQFF
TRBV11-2	CASSLIRADTQYF
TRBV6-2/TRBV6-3	CASRRADEGPRNEQFF
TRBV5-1	CASSRSTGGSTEAFF
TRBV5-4	CASSWRGGGDGGSTDTQYF
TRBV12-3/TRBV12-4	CASTRDRQGAYNEQFF
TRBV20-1	CSADLRSYGYTF
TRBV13	CASRPFGQGYEQYF
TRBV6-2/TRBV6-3	CASSYSTGVGYTF
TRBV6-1	CPSIVDSLYEQYF
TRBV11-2	CASSYGPKSDTQYF
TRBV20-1	CSALQGFSLIAYEQYF
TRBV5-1	CASSSLQGMNTEAFF
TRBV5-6	CASGEDRLGFEAQYF
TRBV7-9	CASSLTFSTDEQYF
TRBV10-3	CAISGQGADTEAFF
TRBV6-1	CASEAGGQETQYF
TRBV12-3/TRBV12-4	CASSLTISGNYPDTQYF
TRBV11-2	CASSFHRQGLNTEAFF
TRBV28	CASSLARSIFGYTF
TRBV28	CASSFGTGHYGYTF
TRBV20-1	CSARRPSNYGYTF
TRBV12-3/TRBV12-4	CASSLGGSRNEQFF
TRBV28	CASSLWGEPYNEQFF
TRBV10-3	CAIAEDGELFF